This entry is about one TCR beta chain. Its antigen is still unknown. Here immunoSEQ multiplex PCR was the method, and the copy in TCRdb shows in-frame clones only, minus some. Of about 1.1 million clones listed, about 84% are singletons. The sample belongs to a study of shared clonotypes between healthy human individuals. Broader study findings: As a rule, naive subsets had a larger estimated richness than memory subsets.

There are 15 residues in the CDR3. With 7 bases removed from V and 5 bases from J, the gap between germline ends came to 20 bases. Germline lookup yields CDR1 MDHEN and CDR2 SYDVKM. This receptor was taken from a young man in good health. Some clones in this sample may be carry-over from other donors' samples. Sequenced: memory CD4+ T cells from PBMCs. Subset noted: CD45RA-negative fraction. The V gene is TRBV28, the J gene TRBJ2-5; D is perhaps TRBD1 or TRBD2 (5 bases each). The CDR3 region has the DNA TGTGCCAGCACGACCCCAGAGGGGCCAGCTGAGACCCAGTACTTC. Protein: CASTTPEGPAETQYF. Complete variable domain (other parts from reference TRBV28 and TRBJ2-5): DVKVTQSSRYLVKRTGEKVFLECVQDMDHENMFWYRQDPGLGLRLIYFSYDVKMKEKGDIPEGYSVSREKKERFSLILESASTNQTSMYLCASTTPEGPAETQYFGPGTRLLVL.